This T cell receptor (beta chain) was profiled in a study of Ad26.COV2.S vaccination and SARS-CoV-2 variants. The treatment was: around 19 received Ad26.COV2.S at low or high dose, single or two shots; about five received placebo; per-sample allocation not given. Sampling was performed 63 days after the first vaccine or placebo injection. Measured with immunoSEQ multiplex PCR; TCRdb has only the in-frame clones, and not every one. The table shows 350,000 to 450,000 clones, with about 80% occurring only once. Trimming at V came to 5 bases and at J to 6 bases, leaving 9 bases not matched to a gene. This CDR3 spans 16 amino acids. Per the germline V gene, CDR1 is SEHNR and CDR2 is FQNEAQ (reference sequence).

This rearrangement joins TRBV7-9 to TRBJ1-4; 10 nucleotides align to TRBD1. The specimen comprised peripheral blood, sampled in a trial of Ad26.COV2.S vaccine versus placebo. This receptor was identified in a person between 18 and 65 years old who received the Ad26.COV2.S COVID-19 vaccine or a placebo. CDR3 nucleotides: TGTGCCAGCAGCCCTGGGACAGGGGCTGGGGATGAAAAACTGTTTTTT. This sequence encodes CASSPGTGAGDEKLFF.